This T cell receptor beta chain was profiled in a study of blood T cell repertoires in COVID-19. Study-wide context: Material from acute and convalescent COVID-19 was sourced from the United States, Italy and Spain.

Patients at the Seattle site were enrolled during active infection and followed longitudinally. V lost 1 base, J lost 4 bases, and 2 bases stayed unmatched. Germline assignment: CDR1 SGHDN and CDR2 FVKESK. The CDR3 length is 15 residues. In the original workflow: Estimation of nucleated cell counts relied on the amplification of reference gene primers. Clones were read by immunoSEQ multiplex PCR, and TCRdb kept only the in-frame ones, dropping some. The V and J calls and clone size come from that table; D and trimming were worked out from the DNA. The sample holds approximately 230,000 clones, 88% seen once.

The clonotype was recovered from a woman in her 30s with COVID-19, enrolled during active disease. The sequencing input was peripheral blood. This chain uses TRBV14 with TRBJ2-1; 9 bases map to TRBD2. The CDR3 DNA reads as TGTGCCAGCAGCCAAGTAGCGGGAGCTTACAATGAGCAGTTCTTC. Its translation is CASSQVAGAYNEQFF.